The next 10 T cell receptor beta chains were all read from a single sample in a study of tumor-infiltrating lymphocytes in localized non-small cell lung cancer. Sequencing used immunoSEQ multiplex PCR; TCRdb keeps in-frame clones, though not all of them. The repertoire holds about 23,000 clones, with around 73% as singletons. Material for sequencing was lung tumor tissue. Receptors originate from a human donor with non-small cell lung cancer.

The chain links TRBV9 to TRBJ1-5; D might be TRBD1 (5 bases). CDR1 and CDR2 (germline): SGDLS, YYNGEE. Trimming cost V 2 bases and J 4 bases, with 10 bases left between them. The CDR3 is made up of 14 amino acids. The CDR3 loop reads CASSVGGLNQPQHF. DNA for the CDR3: TGTGCCAGCAGCGTCGGGGGTCTAAATCAGCCCCAGCATTTT.

As to this clone: The junction differs from germline at one of its ends, possibly a read error. The CDR3 here is CASSSAITPIAF. CDR3 DNA sequence: TGTGCCAGCAGCTCCGCGATTACACCGATTGCTTTC. The V gene is TRBV7-2, the J gene TRBJ2-7; D uncertain. Germline CDR1 SGHTA, CDR2 FQGNSA. The length of the CDR3 is 12 residues.

This clone was observed once. The chain couples TRBV5-1 to TRBJ2-5, with 10 bases fitting TRBD2. Trimming took 3 bases from V and 2 from J; bases not matched to a gene: 7. This CDR3 has 16 amino acids. Per the germline V gene, CDR1 is SGHRS and CDR2 is YFSETQ. The CDR3 coding sequence is TGCGCCAGCAGCTCAGCACCTAGCGGGGGTCAAGAGACCCAGTACTTC. It specifies CASSSAPSGGQETQYF.

This clone was counted between two and nine times. The chain employs TRBV4-3 and TRBJ1-1; D unresolved. CDR3 size: 14 residues. Germline CDR1 and CDR2: LGHNA and YSLEER. Trimming took off 2 bases at V and 5 bases at J, with 12 bases between the two ends. The CDR3, as DNA: TGCGCCAGCAGCCAATACAACTCACGTACTGAAGCTTTCTTT. Protein product: CASSQYNSRTEAFF.

The rearrangement uses TRBV2 and TRBJ1-5; D remains unclear. The V end lost 6 bases, the J end lost 6 bases, and 9 bases lay between the germline ends. This CDR3 contains 12 residues. Germline assignment: CDR1 SNHLY and CDR2 FYNNEI. The CDR3 here is CASRRAGQPQHF. The CDR3 DNA sequence: TGTGCCAGCAGGAGGGCTGGTCAGCCCCAGCATTTT.

The CDR3 DNA reads as TGCGCCAGCAGCCAAGATGTTTCTCTTAACTATGGCTACACCTTC. Encoded protein: CASSQDVSLNYGYTF. The chain couples TRBV4-1 to TRBJ1-2; D ambiguous. The CDR3 consists of 15 residues. The ends were cut back, 0 bases at V and 1 base at J, with 9 bases in the middle. Germline-derived CDR1 and CDR2 are MGHRA and YSYEKL.

With regard to this clone: At one boundary the junction diverges from the germline segment, which might be a read error. Other DNA sequences in this specimen translate into the identical CDR3. The chain combines TRBV7-2 with TRBJ2-7; D is uncertain. Germline values: CDR1 SGHTA, CDR2 FQGNSA. This CDR3 region has 13 residues. The CDR3 reads CASSLDLTYEQYF. CDR3 DNA sequence: TGTGCCAGCAGCTTAGACCTGACCTACGAACAGTACTTC.

The J gene is TRBJ2-5, the V gene TRBV15; either TRBD1 or TRBD2 may supply D (5 bases each). The germline V gene encodes CDR1 LNHNV and CDR2 YYDKDF (reference sequence). CDR3 length: 13 residues. Trimming cost V 1 base and J 5 bases, with 8 bases left between them. Here the CDR3 reads CATSRVGEETQYF. As DNA, the CDR3 is TGTGCCACCAGCAGAGTAGGGGAGGAGACCCAGTACTTC. Complete variable domain (other parts from reference TRBV15 and TRBJ2-5): DAMVIQNPRYQVTQFGKPVTLSCSQTLNHNVMYWYQQKSSQAPKLLFHYYDKDFNNEADTPDNFQSRRPNTSFCFLDIRSPGLGDTAMYLCATSRVGEETQYFGPGTRLLVL.

The gene calls are TRBV5-1 and TRBJ2-2; no clear D gene. Germline V gives CDR1 SGHRS, CDR2 YFSETQ. Trimming removed 4 bases from V and 6 bases from J, with 16 bases in between. The CDR3 covers 15 residues. The DNA of the CDR3 is TGCGCCAGCAGCACAGACGGTTCTGTGGCCGGGGAGCTGTTTTTT. Residues: CASSTDGSVAGELFF.

V and J are TRBV30 and TRBJ2-3; D not resolved. The CDR3 loop spans 12 amino acids. The ends were cut back, 3 bases at V and 8 bases at J, with 12 bases in the middle. CDR1 and CDR2 from the germline V gene are GTSNPN and SVGIG (reference sequence). The CDR3 DNA is TGTGCCTGGAGCGTCCCACAAGCTACGCAGTATTTT. Translated, it gives CAWSVPQATQYF.